What follows are 27 T cell receptor beta chains derived from one specimen sequenced in a study of T-cell reconstitution after alpha-beta-depleted transplantation in children. A library of TCRbeta sequences, prepared with unique molecular identifiers, was generated. A single record per CDR3 protein comes from TCRdb applying MiXCR to the PCR reads. Found here are approximately 650,000 distinct CDR3 sequences, around 13% of them singletons; the top ten hold about 0.79%. The sample in question was PBMCs, obtained before TCRalphabeta/CD19-depleted stem cell transplant. The receptors shown here come from a girl aged 2 to 9 with congenital amegakaryocytic thrombocytopenia, due to receive a stem cell transplant.

This clonotype was found once. The V and J genes are TRBV10-2 and TRBJ2-1, with 11 bases that match TRBD2. The V gene end was trimmed by 8 bases and the J gene end by 4 bases; junction bases not matched to a gene: 4. The CDR3 is made up of 14 amino acids. Per germline, CDR1 WSHSY and CDR2 SAAADI. The CDR3 loop is CASLTSGSYNEQFF. Written as DNA, the CDR3 is TGCGCCAGCCTCACTAGCGGGAGTTACAATGAGCAGTTCTTC.

This clonotype was counted ten times or more. This chain uses TRBV12-3 or TRBV12-4 with TRBJ2-2; the match to TRBD2 covers 8 bases. This CDR3 has 16 residues. J gave up 6 bases and V 5 bases, and 11 bases lay outside the gene matches. CDR3 sequence reads: CASSPLAGGISGELFF. The DNA of the CDR3 is TGTGCCAGCAGTCCGCTAGCGGGCGGGATTTCCGGGGAGCTGTTTTTT.

This clonotype was counted ten times or more. The V call is TRBV20-1, the J call TRBJ1-2, with 12 bases fitting TRBD1. Germline CDR1 and CDR2: DFQATT and SNEGSKA (reference sequence). The CDR3 runs 15 residues. The junction had 11 bases not matched to a gene; V was cut back by 5 bases and J by 7 bases. The DNA for the CDR3 is TGCAGTGCTTACACCCCCGGGACAGGGGGCGGTGGCTACACCTTC. This codes for CSAYTPGTGGGGYTF.

The rearrangement uses TRBV5-1 and TRBJ2-1; D unresolved. CDR3 length: 18 residues. The V gene's germline CDR1 is SGHRS and CDR2 YFSETQ. Trimming cost V 0 bases and J 1 base, with 17 bases left between them. The CDR3 nucleotides read TGCGCCAGCAGCTTGGTGAGCCCTCCTAGGCTGTCCTACAATGAGCAGTTCTTC. It codes for CASSLVSPPRLSYNEQFF.

This clonotype was observed many times. For the CDR3, the DNA is TGCAGTGCTCTCCGACTAGCGAAGAACAATGAGCAGTTCTTC. It encodes CSALRLAKNNEQFF. The J gene is TRBJ2-1, the V gene TRBV20-1, with 8 nucleotides matching TRBD2. Germline-derived CDR1 and CDR2 are DFQATT and SNEGSKA (reference sequence). V lost 5 bases and J lost 5; bases outside the gene matches: 8. There are 14 residues in the CDR3.

This clonotype turned up a few times. DNA of the CDR3: TGTGCCAGCAGACGGGACAGCGAAGCTTTCTTT. This codes for CASRRDSEAFF. V is TRBV7-9 and J is TRBJ1-1; TRBD1 matches at 7 bases. Germline CDR1 SEHNR, CDR2 FQNEAQ (reference sequence). The CDR3 runs to 11 residues. The V gene end was trimmed by 6 bases and the J gene end by 8 bases; junction bases not matched to a gene: 3.

The table lists this clonotype with many counts. The J gene is TRBJ2-5, the V gene TRBV7-9; D not resolved. The germline V gene has CDR1 SEHNR and CDR2 FQNEAQ (reference sequence). The length of the CDR3 is 14 residues. Trimming cost V 5 bases and J 4 bases, with 14 bases left between them. Here the CDR3 reads CASSHVGVGETQYF. CDR3 nucleotide sequence: TGTGCCAGCAGCCACGTTGGAGTAGGAGAGACCCAGTACTTC.

This clonotype has just a few counts. The genes are TRBV28 and TRBJ2-1, with TRBD1 matching 8 bases. The CDR3 contains 16 residues. Germline V gene sequence: CDR1 MDHEN, CDR2 SYDVKM. After removal of 6 bases from V and 8 bases from J, the junction contained 15 bases not matched to a gene. The CDR3 coding sequence is TGTGCCAGCAGGGGACAGGTCCGGGATAGCCGGGATGAGCAGTTCTTC. It codes for CASRGQVRDSRDEQFF. Complete variable domain (other parts from reference TRBV28 and TRBJ2-1): DVKVTQSSRYLVKRTGEKVFLECVQDMDHENMFWYRQDPGLGLRLIYFSYDVKMKEKGDIPEGYSVSREKKERFSLILESASTNQTSMYLCASRGQVRDSRDEQFFGPGTRLTVL.

In this sample, this clonotype turned up many times. The chain joins TRBV15 to TRBJ2-2; D may be TRBD1 (5 bases). The CDR3 loop spans 14 amino acids. Trimming took off 2 bases at V and 2 bases at J, with 6 bases between the two ends. The germline V gene has CDR1 LNHNV and CDR2 YYDKDF (reference sequence). In DNA, the CDR3 is TGTGCCACCAGCAGACAGGGTAACACCGGGGAGCTGTTTTTT. This codes for CATSRQGNTGELFF.

This clonotype was counted ten times or more. The CDR3 sequence: CASSLYGVTTDTQYF. CDR3 DNA sequence: TGTGCCAGCAGCTTGTATGGAGTCACCACAGATACGCAGTATTTT. The chain is built from TRBV5-6 and TRBJ2-3; D is unclear. The V end lost 1 base, the J end lost 2 bases, and 11 bases lay between the germline ends. The CDR3 consists of 15 residues. From germline, CDR1 is SGHDT and CDR2 YYEEEE.

V is TRBV7-8 and J is TRBJ2-7, with TRBD1 as a possible D gene (6 bases). V was clipped by 0 bases and J by 3 bases, with 12 bases between them. The CDR3 spans 15 residues. Germline CDR1 is SGHVS and CDR2 is FQNEAQ. The CDR3 is CASSLAQGPRYEQYF. DNA for the CDR3: TGTGCCAGCAGCTTAGCCCAGGGGCCACGCTACGAGCAGTACTTC.

The V and J genes are TRBV14 and TRBJ2-7, with D possibly being TRBD1 or TRBD2 (5 bases each). Between the trimmed V and J ends, which lost 1 base and 0 bases, there was a span of 10 bases. The CDR3 loop spans 15 amino acids. Germline CDR1 reads SGHDN; CDR2 reads FVKESK. The CDR3 sequence is CASSQVGTHSYEQYF. The CDR3 nucleotides are TGTGCCAGCAGCCAAGTCGGGACGCACTCCTACGAGCAGTACTTC.

This chain connects TRBV15 to TRBJ1-5, with D perhaps matching TRBD1 (6 bases). The CDR3 length is 15 residues. Germline V lookup: CDR1 LNHNV, CDR2 YYDKDF (reference sequence). Trimming removed 1 base from V and 4 bases from J, with 11 bases in between. The CDR3 DNA follows: TGTGCCACCAGCAGAGCAGGGGTAGGAAATCAGCCCCAGCATTTT. Translation: CATSRAGVGNQPQHF. The variable domain in full, with the rest retrieved from reference TRBV15 and TRBJ1-5, is DAMVIQNPRYQVTQFGKPVTLSCSQTLNHNVMYWYQQKSSQAPKLLFHYYDKDFNNEADTPDNFQSRRPNTSFCFLDIRSPGLGDTAMYLCATSRAGVGNQPQHFGDGTRLSIL.

This clonotype was observed a handful of times. The chain carries TRBV5-6 and TRBJ2-3; no firm D call. The germline gives CDR1 SGHDT, CDR2 YYEEEE. Trimming took 4 bases from V and 2 from J, leaving 8 bases between them. The CDR3 totals 13 residues. For the CDR3, the DNA is TGTGCCAGCAGCCCCTTATTCACAGATACGCAGTATTTT. It codes for CASSPLFTDTQYF.

This clonotype has a count of ten or more. The V call is TRBV7-9, the J call TRBJ2-3; D is perhaps TRBD2 (5 bases). This CDR3 has 15 residues. The germline V gene has CDR1 SEHNR and CDR2 FQNEAQ (reference sequence). V gave up 1 base and J gave up 4 bases, with 12 bases separating them. CDR3 residues: CASSLVRGGADTQYF. In DNA, the CDR3 is TGTGCCAGCAGCTTAGTGAGAGGAGGAGCAGATACGCAGTATTTT.

This clonotype was detected a few times. The CDR3 reads CATSRGAGVGTDTQYF. DNA for the CDR3: TGTGCCACCAGCAGGGGAGCGGGAGTAGGAACAGATACGCAGTATTTT. The V call is TRBV15, the J call TRBJ2-3, with 8 bases that match TRBD2. Germline CDR1 LNHNV, CDR2 YYDKDF (reference sequence). This CDR3 is 16 amino acids long. The V and J ends lost 3 bases and 3 bases, in that order; junction bases with no gene match: 8.

This rearrangement joins TRBV5-6 to TRBJ1-4; perhaps TRBD1 as D (5 bases). Germline CDR1 reads SGHDT; CDR2 reads YYEEEE. V gave up 0 bases and J gave up 6 bases, with 15 bases separating them. The CDR3 runs 16 residues. CDR3 DNA: TGTGCCAGCAGCTTGGTTGGTCGGCAGGGAGATGAAAAACTGTTTTTT. This translates into CASSLVGRQGDEKLFF.

This clonotype was found a few times. J is TRBJ2-6 and V is TRBV29-1; D unclear. The CDR3 runs 16 residues. Trimming shortened V by 7 bases and J by 0 bases, and 16 bases separated the two germline ends. CDR1 SQVTM and CDR2 ANQGSEA come from the germline V gene. CDR3 region: CSAILLTVSGANVLTF. CDR3 coding DNA: TGCAGCGCGATTCTTCTGACGGTCTCTGGGGCCAACGTCCTGACTTTC.

This clonotype was found a few times. This sequence joins TRBV6-1 and TRBJ2-1; possibly TRBD1 or TRBD2 for D (6 bases each). Trimming left V 8 bases short and J 7 bases short, with 18 bases between. This CDR3 region has 14 residues. CDR1 MNHNS and CDR2 SASEGT come from the germline V gene. This CDR3 is CASPGGPKGNEQFF. The CDR3, as DNA: TGTGCCAGCCCTGGGGGGCCCAAGGGGAATGAGCAGTTCTTC.

The table lists this clonotype with many counts. This rearrangement joins TRBV5-1 to TRBJ2-5, with a tentative D call TRBD1 (7 bases). The CDR3 has 14 amino acids. V dropped 6 bases and J dropped 3 bases, with 15 bases sitting between them. Germline values: CDR1 SGHRS, CDR2 YFSETQ. The CDR3 loop reads CASTLGGTEETQYF. The CDR3 DNA follows: TGCGCCAGCACGCTTGGAGGGACAGAAGAGACCCAGTACTTC. Together with reference TRBV5-1 and TRBJ2-5, the CDR3 gives the full variable domain: KAGVTQTPRYLIKTRGQQVTLSCSPISGHRSVSWYQQTPGQGLQFLFEYFSETQRNKGNFPGRFSGRQFSNSRSEMNVSTLELGDSALYLCASTLGGTEETQYFGPGTRLLVL.

This clonotype was counted only a few times. The gene calls are TRBV6-1 and TRBJ2-7, with D possibly being TRBD1 (5 bases). Between the trimmed V and J ends, which lost 2 bases and 3 bases, there was a span of 11 bases. The germline gives CDR1 MNHNS, CDR2 SASEGT. The CDR3 has 14 residues. The CDR3 coding sequence is TGTGCCAGCAGTGAAAGGGGCAGGGTCTACGAGCAGTACTTC. It specifies CASSERGRVYEQYF.

This clonotype has a count of ten or more. The CDR3 loop reads CSARGGVQETQYF. The CDR3, as DNA: TGCAGTGCTAGGGGGGGAGTCCAAGAGACCCAGTACTTC. The rearrangement links TRBV20-1 to TRBJ2-5, with a possible D match to TRBD2 (6 bases). This CDR3 contains 13 residues. The ends were cut back, 3 bases at V and 1 base at J, with 9 bases in the middle. Germline CDR1 reads DFQATT; CDR2 reads SNEGSKA (reference sequence).

The chain is built from TRBV19 and TRBJ2-1; no clear D gene. CDR1 is LNHDA, CDR2 SQIVND, per germline (reference sequence). Between the trimmed V and J ends, which lost 2 bases and 2 bases, there was a span of 4 bases. The CDR3 has 13 amino acids. The CDR3 here is CASSISTYNEQFF. In DNA form, the CDR3 reads TGTGCCAGTAGTATATCGACCTACAATGAGCAGTTCTTC. Drawing the rest from reference TRBV19 and TRBJ2-1, the complete variable domain is DGGITQSPKYLFRKEGQNVTLSCEQNLNHDAMYWYRQDPGQGLRLIYYSQIVNDFQKGDIAEGYSVSREKKESFPLTVTSAQKNPTAFYLCASSISTYNEQFFGPGTRLTVL.

Points on this clonotype: No DNA is shown, since the ends of the CDR3 on it are uncertain; the CDR3 is the one TCRdb lists. V is TRBV11-2 and J is TRBJ1-4; the D call TRBD1 from the table was never checked on the DNA. The CDR3 has 15 residues if both end residues are counted. Germline CDR1 reads SGHAT; CDR2 reads FQNNGV. CDR3 sequence: CASSLFLSFNEKLFF.

This clonotype was observed a handful of times. This chain uses TRBV3-2 with TRBJ2-1; the table gives TRBD2 as D, unverified against the DNA. TRBV3-2 is annotated as a pseudogene. This CDR3 region has 17 residues. The chain's CDR3 is CASSWRRGGLAGQKQFF. CDR3 coding DNA: TGTGCCAGCAGCTGGCGAAGAGGGGGACTAGCGGGACAAAAGCAGTTCTTC.

The chain is built from TRBV6-5 and TRBJ1-5; maybe TRBD1 (5 bases). Germline V CDR1 and CDR2: MNHEY, SVGAGI. The V end lost 2 bases, the J end lost 2 bases, and 16 bases lay between the germline ends. The CDR3 length is 17 residues. CDR3 amino acids: CASSYASRDGRNQPQHF. CDR3 nucleotides: TGTGCCAGCAGTTACGCGTCCCGGGACGGTCGCAATCAGCCCCAGCATTTT.

The chain links TRBV5-1 to TRBJ2-1; TRBD1 aligns across 9 bases. Germline V gives CDR1 SGHRS, CDR2 YFSETQ. V lost 4 bases and J lost 10; bases outside the gene matches: 6. The length of the CDR3 is 13 residues. CDR3: CASSETGGYEQFF. The CDR3 coding sequence is TGCGCCAGCAGCGAAACAGGGGGCTACGAGCAGTTCTTC.